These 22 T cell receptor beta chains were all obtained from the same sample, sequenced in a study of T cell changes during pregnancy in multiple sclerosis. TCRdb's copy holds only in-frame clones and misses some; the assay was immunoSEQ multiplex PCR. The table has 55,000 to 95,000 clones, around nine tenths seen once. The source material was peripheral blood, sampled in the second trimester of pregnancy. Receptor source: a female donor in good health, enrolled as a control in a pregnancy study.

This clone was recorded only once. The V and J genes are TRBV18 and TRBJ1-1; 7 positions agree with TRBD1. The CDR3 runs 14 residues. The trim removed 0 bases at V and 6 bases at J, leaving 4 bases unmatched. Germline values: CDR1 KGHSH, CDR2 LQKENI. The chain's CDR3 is CASSPPGGGAEAFF. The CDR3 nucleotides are TGTGCCAGCTCACCACCAGGGGGCGGCGCTGAAGCTTTCTTT.

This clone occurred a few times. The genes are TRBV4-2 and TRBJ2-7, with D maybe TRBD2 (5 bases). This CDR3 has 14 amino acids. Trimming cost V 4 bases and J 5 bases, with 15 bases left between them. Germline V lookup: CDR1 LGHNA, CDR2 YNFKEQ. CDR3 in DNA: TGTGCCAGCAGCCGATCTAGCTTAGGCGACGAGCAGTACTTC. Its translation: CASSRSSLGDEQYF.

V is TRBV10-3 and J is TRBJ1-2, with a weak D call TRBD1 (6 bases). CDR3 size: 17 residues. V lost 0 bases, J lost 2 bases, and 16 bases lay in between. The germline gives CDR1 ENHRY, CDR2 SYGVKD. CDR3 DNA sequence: TGTGCCATCAGTGAGTCGGCTCTAATGCAGGGGAACTATGGCTACACCTTC. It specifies CAISESALMQGNYGYTF.

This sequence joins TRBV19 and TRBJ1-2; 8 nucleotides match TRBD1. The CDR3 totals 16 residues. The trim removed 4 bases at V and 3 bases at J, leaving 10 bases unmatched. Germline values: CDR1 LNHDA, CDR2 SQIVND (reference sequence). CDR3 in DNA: TGTGCCAGTAGTACAGGGGGCGCGGGCGGTGACTATGGCTACACCTTC. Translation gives CASSTGGAGGDYGYTF.

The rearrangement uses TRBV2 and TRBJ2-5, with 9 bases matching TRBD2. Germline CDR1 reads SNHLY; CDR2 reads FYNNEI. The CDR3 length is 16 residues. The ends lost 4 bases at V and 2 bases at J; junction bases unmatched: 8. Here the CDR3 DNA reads TGTGCCAGCAGTGTAATGGCGGGGGGGCCTCAAGAGACCCAGTACTTC. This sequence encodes CASSVMAGGPQETQYF. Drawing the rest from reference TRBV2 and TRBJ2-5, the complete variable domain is EPEVTQTPSHQVTQMGQEVILRCVPISNHLYFYWYRQILGQKVEFLVSFYNNEISEKSEIFDDQFSVERPDGSNFTLKIRSTKLEDSAMYFCASSVMAGGPQETQYFGPGTRLLVL.

CDR3 region: CASSLTPQQETQYF. The CDR3 nucleotides are TGTGCCAGCAGTTTGACCCCACAGCAAGAGACCCAGTACTTC. V usage is TRBV6-6 and J usage is TRBJ2-5; D gene ambiguous. Trimming shortened V by 4 bases and J by 2 bases, and 11 bases separated the two germline ends. CDR3 size: 14 residues. Germline V gene data show CDR1 as MNHNY and CDR2 as SVGAGI (reference sequence).

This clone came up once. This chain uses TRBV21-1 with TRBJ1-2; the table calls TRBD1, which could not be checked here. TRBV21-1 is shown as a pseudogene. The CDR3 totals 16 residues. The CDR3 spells CASSKRDRGRLSGYTF. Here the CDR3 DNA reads TGTGCCAGCAGCAAACGCGACAGGGGGCGACTCTCTGGCTACACCTTC.

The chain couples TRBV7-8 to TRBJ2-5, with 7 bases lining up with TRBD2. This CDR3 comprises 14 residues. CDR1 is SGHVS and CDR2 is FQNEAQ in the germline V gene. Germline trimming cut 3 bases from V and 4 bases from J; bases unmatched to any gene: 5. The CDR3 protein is CASSLGGARETQYF. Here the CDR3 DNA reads TGTGCCAGCAGCTTGGGAGGGGCAAGAGAGACCCAGTACTTC. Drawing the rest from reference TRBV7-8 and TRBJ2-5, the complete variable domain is GAGVSQSPRYKVAKRGQDVALRCDPISGHVSLFWYQQALGQGPEFLTYFQNEAQLDKSGLPSDRFFAERPEGSVSTLKIQRTQQEDSAVYLCASSLGGARETQYFGPGTRLLVL.

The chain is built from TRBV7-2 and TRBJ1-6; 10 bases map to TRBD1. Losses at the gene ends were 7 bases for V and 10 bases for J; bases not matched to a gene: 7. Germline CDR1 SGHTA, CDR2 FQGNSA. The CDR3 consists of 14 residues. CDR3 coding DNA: TGTGCCAGCACTAGGGACAGGGGAAGCTCACCCCTCCACTTT. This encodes CASTRDRGSSPLHF.

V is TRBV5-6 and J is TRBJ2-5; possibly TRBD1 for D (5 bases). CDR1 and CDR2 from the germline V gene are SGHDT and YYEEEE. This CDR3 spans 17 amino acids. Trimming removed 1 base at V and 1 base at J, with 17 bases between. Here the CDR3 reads CASSLWGTLPPQETQYF. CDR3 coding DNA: TGTGCCAGCAGCTTGTGGGGCACCTTGCCGCCCCAAGAGACCCAGTACTTC.

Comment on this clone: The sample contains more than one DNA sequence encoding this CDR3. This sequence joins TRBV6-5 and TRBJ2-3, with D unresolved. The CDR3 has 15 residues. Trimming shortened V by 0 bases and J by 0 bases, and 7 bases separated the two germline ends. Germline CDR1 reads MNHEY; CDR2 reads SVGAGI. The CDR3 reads CASSYSGQSTDTQYF. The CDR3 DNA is TGTGCCAGCAGTTACTCTGGGCAGAGCACAGATACGCAGTATTTT.

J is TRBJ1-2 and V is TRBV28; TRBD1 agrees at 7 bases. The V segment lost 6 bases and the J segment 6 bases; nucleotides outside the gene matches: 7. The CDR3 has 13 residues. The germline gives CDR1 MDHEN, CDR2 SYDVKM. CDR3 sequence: CASRKGGRDGYTF. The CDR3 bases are TGTGCCAGCAGGAAAGGGGGCCGGGATGGCTACACCTTC.

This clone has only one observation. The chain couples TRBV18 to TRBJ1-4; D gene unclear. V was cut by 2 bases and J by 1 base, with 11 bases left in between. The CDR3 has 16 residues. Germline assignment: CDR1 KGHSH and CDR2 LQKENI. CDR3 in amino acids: CASSPGQGGTNEKLFF. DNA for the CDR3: TGTGCCAGCTCACCAGGCCAAGGAGGAACTAATGAAAAACTGTTTTTT.

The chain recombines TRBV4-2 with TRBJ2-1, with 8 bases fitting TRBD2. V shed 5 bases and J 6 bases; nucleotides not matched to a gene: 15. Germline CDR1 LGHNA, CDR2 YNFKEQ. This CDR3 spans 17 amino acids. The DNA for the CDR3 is TGTGCCAGCAGCAAACCTTGGGAGGGCGGGGGGCCCAATGAGCAGTTCTTC. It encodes CASSKPWEGGGPNEQFF.

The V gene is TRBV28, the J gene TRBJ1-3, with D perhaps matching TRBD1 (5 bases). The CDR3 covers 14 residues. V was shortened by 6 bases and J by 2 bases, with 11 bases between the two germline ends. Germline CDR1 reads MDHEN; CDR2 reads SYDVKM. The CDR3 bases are TGTGCCAGCAGCCAGGGAAGTCCTGGAAACACCATATATTTT. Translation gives CASSQGSPGNTIYF.

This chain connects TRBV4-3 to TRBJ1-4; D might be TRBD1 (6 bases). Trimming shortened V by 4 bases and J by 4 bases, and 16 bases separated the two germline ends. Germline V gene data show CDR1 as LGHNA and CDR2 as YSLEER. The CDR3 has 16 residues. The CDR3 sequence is CASSPEGGKGNEKLFF. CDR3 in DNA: TGCGCCAGCAGCCCAGAGGGGGGGAAGGGTAATGAAAAACTGTTTTTT.

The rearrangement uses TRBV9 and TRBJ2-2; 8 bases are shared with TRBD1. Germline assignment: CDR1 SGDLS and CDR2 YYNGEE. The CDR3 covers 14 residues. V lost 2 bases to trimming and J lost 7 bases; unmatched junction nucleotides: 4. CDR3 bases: TGTGCCAGCAGCGTGCAGGGGGCGGGCGGGGAGCTGTTTTTT. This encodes CASSVQGAGGELFF.

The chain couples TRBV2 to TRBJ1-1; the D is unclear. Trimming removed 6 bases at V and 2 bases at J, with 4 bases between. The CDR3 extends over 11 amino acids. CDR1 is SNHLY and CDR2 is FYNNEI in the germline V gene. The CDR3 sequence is CASRRNTEAFF. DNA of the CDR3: TGTGCCAGCAGGCGAAACACTGAAGCTTTCTTT.

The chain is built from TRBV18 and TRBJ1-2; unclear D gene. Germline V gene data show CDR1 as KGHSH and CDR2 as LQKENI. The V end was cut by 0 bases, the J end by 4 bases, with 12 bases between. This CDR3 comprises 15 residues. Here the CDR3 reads CASSPPPHQSYGYTF. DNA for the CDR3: TGTGCCAGCTCACCACCGCCCCATCAGTCCTATGGCTACACCTTC. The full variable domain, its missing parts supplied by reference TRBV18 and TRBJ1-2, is NAGVMQNPRHLVRRRGQEARLRCSPMKGHSHVYWYRQLPEEGLKFMVYLQKENIIDESGMPKERFSAEFPKEGPSILRIQQVVRGDSAAYFCASSPPPHQSYGYTFGSGTRLTVV.

CDR3: CASSPSDTPGYTF. CDR3 coding DNA: TGTGCCAGCTCACCATCTGACACCCCCGGCTACACCTTC. The gene calls are TRBV18 and TRBJ1-2; D is unclear. This CDR3 region has 13 residues. Trimming took 2 bases from V and 8 from J, leaving 12 bases between them. In germline, CDR1 is KGHSH, CDR2 LQKENI.

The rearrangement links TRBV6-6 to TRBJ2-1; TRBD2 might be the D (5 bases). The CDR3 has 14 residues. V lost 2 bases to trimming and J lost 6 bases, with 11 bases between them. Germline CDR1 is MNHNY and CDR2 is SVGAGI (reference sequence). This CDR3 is CASSYEASSNEQFF. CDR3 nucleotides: TGTGCCAGCAGTTACGAGGCTAGCTCCAATGAGCAGTTCTTC.

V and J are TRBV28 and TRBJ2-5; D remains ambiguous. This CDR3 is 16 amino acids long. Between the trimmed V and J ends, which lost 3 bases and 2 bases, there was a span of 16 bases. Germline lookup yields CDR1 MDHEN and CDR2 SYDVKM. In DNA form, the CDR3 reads TGTGCCAGCAGTTTTGGCCGAGGCCCTAAACAAGAGACCCAGTACTTC. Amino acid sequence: CASSFGRGPKQETQYF.